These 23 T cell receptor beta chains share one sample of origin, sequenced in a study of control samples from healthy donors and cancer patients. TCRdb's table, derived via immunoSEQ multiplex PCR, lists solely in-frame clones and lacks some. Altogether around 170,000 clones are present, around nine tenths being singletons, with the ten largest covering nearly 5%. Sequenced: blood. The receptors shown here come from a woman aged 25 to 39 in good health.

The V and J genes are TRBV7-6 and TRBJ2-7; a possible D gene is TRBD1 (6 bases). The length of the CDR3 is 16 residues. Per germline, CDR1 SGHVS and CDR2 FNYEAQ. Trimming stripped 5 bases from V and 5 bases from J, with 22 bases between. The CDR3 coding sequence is TGTGCCAGCAGCCCACCTGGGACCCAGGGGCCTAACGAGCAGTACTTC. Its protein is CASSPPGTQGPNEQYF.

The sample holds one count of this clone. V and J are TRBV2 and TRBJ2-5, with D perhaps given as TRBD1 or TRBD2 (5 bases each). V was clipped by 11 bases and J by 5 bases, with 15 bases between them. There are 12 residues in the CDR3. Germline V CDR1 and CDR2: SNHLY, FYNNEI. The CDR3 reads CAGGPSEETQYF. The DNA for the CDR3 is TGTGCCGGGGGTCCTTCCGAGGAGACCCAGTACTTC.

The CDR3 is CASSPRLAGGPAGNNEQFF. For the CDR3, the DNA is TGTGCCAGCAGCCCTAGACTAGCGGGAGGGCCTGCAGGGAACAATGAGCAGTTCTTC. The rearrangement joins TRBV7-9 to TRBJ2-1; TRBD2 aligns across 14 bases. The CDR3 has 19 amino acids. Trimming took 5 bases from V and 5 from J; bases not matched to a gene: 14. Germline assignment: CDR1 SEHNR and CDR2 FQNEAQ (reference sequence).

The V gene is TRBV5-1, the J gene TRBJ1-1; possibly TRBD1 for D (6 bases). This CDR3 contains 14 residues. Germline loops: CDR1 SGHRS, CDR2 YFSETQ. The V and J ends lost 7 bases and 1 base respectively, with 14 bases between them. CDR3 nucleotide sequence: TGCGCCAGCTCCGGGACACTCGGGAACACTGAAGCTTTCTTT. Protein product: CASSGTLGNTEAFF.

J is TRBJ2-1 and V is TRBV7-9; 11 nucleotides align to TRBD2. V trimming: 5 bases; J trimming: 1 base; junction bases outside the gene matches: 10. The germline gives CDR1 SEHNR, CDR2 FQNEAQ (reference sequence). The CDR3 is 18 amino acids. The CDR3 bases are TGTGCCAGCAGCCCACTAGCGGGGGATGTTCGGTCCTACAATGAGCAGTTCTTC. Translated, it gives CASSPLAGDVRSYNEQFF.

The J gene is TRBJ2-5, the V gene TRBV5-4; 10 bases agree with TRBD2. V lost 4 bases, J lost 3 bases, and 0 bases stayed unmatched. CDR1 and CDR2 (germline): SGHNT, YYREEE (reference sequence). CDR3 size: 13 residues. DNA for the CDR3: TGTGCCAGCAGCGGACTAGCGGAAGAGACCCAGTACTTC. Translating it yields CASSGLAEETQYF.

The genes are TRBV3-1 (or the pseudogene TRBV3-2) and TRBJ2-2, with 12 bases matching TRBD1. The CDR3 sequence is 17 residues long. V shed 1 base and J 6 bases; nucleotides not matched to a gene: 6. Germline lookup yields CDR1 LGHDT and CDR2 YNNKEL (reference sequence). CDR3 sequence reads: CASSQAGGTGGSGELFF. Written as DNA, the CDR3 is TGTGCCAGCAGCCAAGCGGGGGGGACAGGGGGCTCCGGGGAGCTGTTTTTT.

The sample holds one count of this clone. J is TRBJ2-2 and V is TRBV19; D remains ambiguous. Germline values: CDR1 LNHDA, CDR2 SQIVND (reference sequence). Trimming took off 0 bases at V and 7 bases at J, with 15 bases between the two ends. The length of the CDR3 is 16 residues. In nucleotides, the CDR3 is TGTGCCAGTAGTATAGATAGCAGTAGCCTGGGCGGGGAGCTGTTTTTT. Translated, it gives CASSIDSSSLGGELFF.

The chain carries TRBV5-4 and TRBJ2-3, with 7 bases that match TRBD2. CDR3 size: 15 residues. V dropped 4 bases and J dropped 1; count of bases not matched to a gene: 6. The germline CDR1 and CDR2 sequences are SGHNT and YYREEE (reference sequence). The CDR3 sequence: CASSPEAGRTDTQYF. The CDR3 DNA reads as TGTGCCAGCAGCCCTGAAGCGGGGCGCACAGATACGCAGTATTTT. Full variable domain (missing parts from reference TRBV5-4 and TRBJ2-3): ETGVTQSPTHLIKTRGQQVTLRCSSQSGHNTVSWYQQALGQGPQFIFQYYREEENGRGNFPPRFSGLQFPNYSSELNVNALELDDSALYLCASSPEAGRTDTQYFGPGTRLTVL.

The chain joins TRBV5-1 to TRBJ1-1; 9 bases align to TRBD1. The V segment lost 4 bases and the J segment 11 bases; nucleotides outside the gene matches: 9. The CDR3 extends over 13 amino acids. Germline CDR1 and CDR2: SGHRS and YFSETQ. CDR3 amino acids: CASSVRQGDFAFF. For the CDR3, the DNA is TGCGCCAGCAGCGTAAGACAGGGGGATTTCGCTTTCTTT.

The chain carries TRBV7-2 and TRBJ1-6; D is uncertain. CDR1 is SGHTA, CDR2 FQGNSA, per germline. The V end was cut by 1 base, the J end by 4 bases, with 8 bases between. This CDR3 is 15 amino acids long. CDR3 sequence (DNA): TGTGCCAGCAGCTTAGAATCGGGTTATAATTCACCCCTCCACTTT. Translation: CASSLESGYNSPLHF.

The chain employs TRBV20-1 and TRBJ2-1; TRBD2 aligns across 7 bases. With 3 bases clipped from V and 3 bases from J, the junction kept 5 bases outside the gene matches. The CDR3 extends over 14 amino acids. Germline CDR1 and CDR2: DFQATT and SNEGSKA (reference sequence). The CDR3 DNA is TGCAGTGCTAGTTCCCTAGCGGACTACAATGAGCAGTTCTTC. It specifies CSASSLADYNEQFF.

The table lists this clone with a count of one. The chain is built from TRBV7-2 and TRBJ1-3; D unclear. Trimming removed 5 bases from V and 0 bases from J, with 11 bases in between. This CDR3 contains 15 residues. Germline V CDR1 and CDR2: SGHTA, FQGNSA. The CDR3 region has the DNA TGTGCCAGCAGCCTCAGGTTGGACTCTGGAAACACCATATATTTT. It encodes CASSLRLDSGNTIYF.

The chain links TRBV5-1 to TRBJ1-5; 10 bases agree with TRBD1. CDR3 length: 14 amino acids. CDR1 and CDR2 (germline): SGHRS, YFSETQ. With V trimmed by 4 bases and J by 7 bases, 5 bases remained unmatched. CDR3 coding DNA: TGCGCCAGCAGCCACGGGACAGGGGAGCAGCCCCAGCATTTT. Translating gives CASSHGTGEQPQHF.

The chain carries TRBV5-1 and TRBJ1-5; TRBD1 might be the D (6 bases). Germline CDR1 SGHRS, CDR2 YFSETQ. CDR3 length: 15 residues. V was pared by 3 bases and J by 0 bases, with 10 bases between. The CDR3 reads CASSSTGNSNQPQHF. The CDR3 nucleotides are TGCGCCAGCAGCTCCACAGGGAATAGCAATCAGCCCCAGCATTTT.

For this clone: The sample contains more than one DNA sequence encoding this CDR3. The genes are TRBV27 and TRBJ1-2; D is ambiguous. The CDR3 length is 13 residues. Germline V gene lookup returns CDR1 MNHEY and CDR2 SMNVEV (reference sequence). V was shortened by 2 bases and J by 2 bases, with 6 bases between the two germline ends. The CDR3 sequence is CASSLGGNYGYTF. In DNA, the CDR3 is TGTGCCAGCAGTTTAGGCGGGAACTATGGCTACACCTTC.

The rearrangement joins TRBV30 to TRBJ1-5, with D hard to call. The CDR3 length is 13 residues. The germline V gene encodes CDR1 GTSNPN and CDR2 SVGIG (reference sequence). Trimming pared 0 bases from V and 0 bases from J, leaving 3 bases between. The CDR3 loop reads CAWSVNSNQPQHF. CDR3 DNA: TGTGCCTGGAGTGTAAATAGCAATCAGCCCCAGCATTTT.

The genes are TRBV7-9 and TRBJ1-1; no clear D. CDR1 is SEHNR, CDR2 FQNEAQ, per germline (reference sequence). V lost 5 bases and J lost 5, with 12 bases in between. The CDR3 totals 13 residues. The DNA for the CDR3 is TGTGCCAGCAGCAGGGCCGTGGGGACTGAAGCTTTCTTT. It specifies CASSRAVGTEAFF.

Here the CDR3 reads CSARVDQPQHF. The CDR3 DNA follows: TGCAGTGCTAGAGTCGATCAGCCCCAGCATTTT. This rearrangement joins TRBV20-1 to TRBJ1-5; D is unresolved. V was clipped by 1 base and J by 5 bases, with 3 bases between them. This CDR3 is built from 11 residues. Germline CDR1 reads DFQATT; CDR2 reads SNEGSKA (reference sequence).

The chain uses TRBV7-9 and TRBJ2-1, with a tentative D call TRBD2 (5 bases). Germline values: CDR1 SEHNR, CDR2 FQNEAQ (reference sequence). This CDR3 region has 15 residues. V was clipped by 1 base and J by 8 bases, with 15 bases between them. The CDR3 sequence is CASSLGATLGDEQFF. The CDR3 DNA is TGTGCCAGCAGCTTAGGAGCGACTCTCGGGGATGAGCAGTTCTTC.

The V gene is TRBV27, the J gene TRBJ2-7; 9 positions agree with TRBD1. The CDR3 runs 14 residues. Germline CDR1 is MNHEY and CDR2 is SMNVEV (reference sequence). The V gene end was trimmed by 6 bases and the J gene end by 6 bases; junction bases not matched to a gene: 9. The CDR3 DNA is TGTGCCAGCAGCTCCGGGACAGGGTCTCGCGAGCAGTACTTC. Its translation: CASSSGTGSREQYF.

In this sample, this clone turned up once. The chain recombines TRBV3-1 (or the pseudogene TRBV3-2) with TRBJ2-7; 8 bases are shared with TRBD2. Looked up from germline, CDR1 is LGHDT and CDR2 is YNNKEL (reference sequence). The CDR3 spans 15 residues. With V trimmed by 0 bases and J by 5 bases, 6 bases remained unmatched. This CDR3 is CASSQEREGLHEQYF. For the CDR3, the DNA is TGTGCCAGCAGCCAAGAACGGGAGGGTCTCCACGAGCAGTACTTC.

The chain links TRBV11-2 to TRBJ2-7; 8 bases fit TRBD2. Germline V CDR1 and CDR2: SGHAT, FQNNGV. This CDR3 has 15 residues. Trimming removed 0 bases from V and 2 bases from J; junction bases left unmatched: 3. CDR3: CASSLEPSGPYEQYF. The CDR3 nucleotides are TGTGCCAGCAGCTTAGAGCCTAGCGGGCCCTACGAGCAGTACTTC.